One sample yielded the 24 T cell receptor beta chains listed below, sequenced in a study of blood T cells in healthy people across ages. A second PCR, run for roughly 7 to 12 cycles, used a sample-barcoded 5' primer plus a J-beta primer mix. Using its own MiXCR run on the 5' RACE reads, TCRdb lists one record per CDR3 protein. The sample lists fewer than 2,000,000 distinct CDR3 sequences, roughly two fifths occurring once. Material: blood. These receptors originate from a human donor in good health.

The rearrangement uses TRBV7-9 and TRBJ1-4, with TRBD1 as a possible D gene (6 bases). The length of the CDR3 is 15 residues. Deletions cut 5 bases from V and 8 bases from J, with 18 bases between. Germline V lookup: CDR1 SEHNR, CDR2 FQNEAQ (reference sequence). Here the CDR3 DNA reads TGTGCCAGCAGCCCACGTGAGGGGGTGGTGGAAAAACTGTTTTTT. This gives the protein CASSPREGVVEKLFF.

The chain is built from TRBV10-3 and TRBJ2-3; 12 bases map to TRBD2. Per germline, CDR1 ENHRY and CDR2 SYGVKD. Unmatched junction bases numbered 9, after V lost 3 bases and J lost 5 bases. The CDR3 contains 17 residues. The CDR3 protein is CAISDPSLAGGRDTQYF. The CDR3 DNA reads TGTGCCATCAGTGACCCAAGCCTAGCGGGGGGGCGAGATACGCAGTATTTT.

The DNA for the CDR3 is TGTGCCAGCAGCTTATTAGAGGGAAGACAAGAGACCCAGTACTTC. Protein sequence: CASSLLEGRQETQYF. This chain uses TRBV7-2 with TRBJ2-5; D is possibly TRBD2 (5 bases). Germline CDR1 and CDR2: SGHTA and FQGNSA. V lost 2 bases and J 2 bases, leaving 12 bases between the germline ends. CDR3 length equals 15 residues. The variable domain in full, with the rest retrieved from reference TRBV7-2 and TRBJ2-5, is GAGVSQSPSNKVTEKGKDVELRCDPISGHTALYWYRQSLGQGLEFLIYFQGNSAPDKSGLPSDRFSAERTGGSVSTLTIQRTQQEDSAVYLCASSLLEGRQETQYFGPGTRLLVL.

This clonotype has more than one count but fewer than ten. CDR3 amino acids: CSVVLAGKNEQFF. The DNA of the CDR3 is TGCAGCGTTGTGCTAGCGGGGAAGAATGAGCAGTTCTTC. The chain carries TRBV29-1 and TRBJ2-1; 9 positions agree with TRBD2. V was clipped by 4 bases and J by 7 bases; unmatched bases: 5. The CDR3 runs 13 residues. Germline CDR1 is SQVTM and CDR2 is ANQGSEA.

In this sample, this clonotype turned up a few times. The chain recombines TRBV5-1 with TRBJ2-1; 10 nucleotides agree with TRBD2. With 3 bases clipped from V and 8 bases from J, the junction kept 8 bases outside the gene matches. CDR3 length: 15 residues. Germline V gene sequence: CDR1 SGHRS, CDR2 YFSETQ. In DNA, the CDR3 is TGCGCCAGCAGCTACACCATAGCGGGGGGAGATGAGCAGTTCTTC. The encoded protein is CASSYTIAGGDEQFF.

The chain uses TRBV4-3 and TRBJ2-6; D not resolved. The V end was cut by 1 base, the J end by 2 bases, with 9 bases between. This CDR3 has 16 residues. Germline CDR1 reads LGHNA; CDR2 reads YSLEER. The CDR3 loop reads CASSQGSLAGANVLTF. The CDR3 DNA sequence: TGCGCCAGCAGCCAAGGGTCCCTAGCTGGGGCCAACGTCCTGACTTTC.

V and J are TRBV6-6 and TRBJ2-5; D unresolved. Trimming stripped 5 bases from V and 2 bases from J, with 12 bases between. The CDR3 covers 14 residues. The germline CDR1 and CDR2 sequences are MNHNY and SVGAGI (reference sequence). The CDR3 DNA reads TGTGCCAGCAGTAATATGGAATCTCAAGAGACCCAGTACTTC. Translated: CASSNMESQETQYF.

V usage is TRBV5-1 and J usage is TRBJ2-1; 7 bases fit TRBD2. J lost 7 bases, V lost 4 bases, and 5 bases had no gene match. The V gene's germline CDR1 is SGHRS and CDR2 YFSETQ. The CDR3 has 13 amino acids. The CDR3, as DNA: TGCGCCAGCAGCGTTCGGGGGGTAAATGAGCAGTTCTTC. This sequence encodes CASSVRGVNEQFF.

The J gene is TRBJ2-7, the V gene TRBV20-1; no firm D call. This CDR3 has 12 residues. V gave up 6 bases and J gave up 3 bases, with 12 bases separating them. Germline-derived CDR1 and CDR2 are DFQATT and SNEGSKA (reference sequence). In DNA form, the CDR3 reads TGCAGTGCCCCCCGGGCATTCTACGAGCAGTACTTC. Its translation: CSAPRAFYEQYF.

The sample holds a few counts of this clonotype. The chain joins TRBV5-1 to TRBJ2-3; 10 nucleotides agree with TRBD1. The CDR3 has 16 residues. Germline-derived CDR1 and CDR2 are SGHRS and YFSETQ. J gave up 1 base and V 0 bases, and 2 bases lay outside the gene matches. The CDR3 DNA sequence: TGCGCCAGCAGCTTGGGGGACAGGGGAGGCACAGATACGCAGTATTTT. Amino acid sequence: CASSLGDRGGTDTQYF. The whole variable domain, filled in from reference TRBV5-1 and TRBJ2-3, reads KAGVTQTPRYLIKTRGQQVTLSCSPISGHRSVSWYQQTPGQGLQFLFEYFSETQRNKGNFPGRFSGRQFSNSRSEMNVSTLELGDSALYLCASSLGDRGGTDTQYFGPGTRLTVL.

The CDR3 nucleotides are TGTGCCAGCAGCTTAGACGCCGGGACCGTGAAAAATGAGCAGTTCTTC. Residues: CASSLDAGTVKNEQFF. The gene calls are TRBV7-2 and TRBJ2-1; D may be TRBD1 or TRBD2 (5 bases each). Trimming shortened V by 1 base and J by 7 bases, and 17 bases separated the two germline ends. This CDR3 region has 16 residues. Germline-derived CDR1 and CDR2 are SGHTA and FQGNSA.

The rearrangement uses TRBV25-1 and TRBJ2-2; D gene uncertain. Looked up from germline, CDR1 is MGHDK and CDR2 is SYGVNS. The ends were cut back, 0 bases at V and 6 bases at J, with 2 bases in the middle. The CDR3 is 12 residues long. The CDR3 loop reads CASSEYSGELFF. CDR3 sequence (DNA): TGTGCCAGCAGTGAATATTCCGGGGAGCTGTTTTTT.

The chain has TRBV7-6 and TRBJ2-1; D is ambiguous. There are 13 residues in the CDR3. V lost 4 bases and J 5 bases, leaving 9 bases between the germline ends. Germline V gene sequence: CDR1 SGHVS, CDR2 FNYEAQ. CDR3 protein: CASSSRLDNEQFF. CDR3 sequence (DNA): TGTGCCAGCAGCTCTCGACTGGACAATGAGCAGTTCTTC.

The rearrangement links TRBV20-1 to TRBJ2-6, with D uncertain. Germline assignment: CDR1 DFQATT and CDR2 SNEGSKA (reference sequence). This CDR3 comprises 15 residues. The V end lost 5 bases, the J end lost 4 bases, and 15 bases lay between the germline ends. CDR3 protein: CSACHFHPGANVLTF. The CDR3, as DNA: TGCAGTGCTTGCCATTTTCATCCGGGGGCCAACGTCCTGACTTTC.

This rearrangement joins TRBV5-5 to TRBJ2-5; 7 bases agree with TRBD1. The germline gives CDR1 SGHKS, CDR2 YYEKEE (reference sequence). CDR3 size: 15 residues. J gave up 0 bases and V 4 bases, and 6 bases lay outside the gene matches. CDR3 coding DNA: TGTGCCAGCAGCCGGACAGGAGCCTACCAAGAGACCCAGTACTTC. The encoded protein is CASSRTGAYQETQYF.

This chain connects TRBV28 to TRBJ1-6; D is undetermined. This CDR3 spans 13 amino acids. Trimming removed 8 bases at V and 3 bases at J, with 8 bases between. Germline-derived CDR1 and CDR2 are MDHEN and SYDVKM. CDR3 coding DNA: TGTGCCAGCTTCGGCAGCTATAATTCACCCCTCCACTTT. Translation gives CASFGSYNSPLHF. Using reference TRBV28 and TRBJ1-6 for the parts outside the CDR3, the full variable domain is DVKVTQSSRYLVKRTGEKVFLECVQDMDHENMFWYRQDPGLGLRLIYFSYDVKMKEKGDIPEGYSVSREKKERFSLILESASTNQTSMYLCASFGSYNSPLHFGNGTRLTVT.

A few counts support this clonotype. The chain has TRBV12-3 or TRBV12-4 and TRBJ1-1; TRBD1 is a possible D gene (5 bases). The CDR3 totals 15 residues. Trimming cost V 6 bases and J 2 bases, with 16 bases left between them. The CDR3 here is CASSPLTGANTEAFF. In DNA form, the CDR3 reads TGTGCCAGCAGCCCCCTAACAGGAGCAAACACTGAAGCTTTCTTT.

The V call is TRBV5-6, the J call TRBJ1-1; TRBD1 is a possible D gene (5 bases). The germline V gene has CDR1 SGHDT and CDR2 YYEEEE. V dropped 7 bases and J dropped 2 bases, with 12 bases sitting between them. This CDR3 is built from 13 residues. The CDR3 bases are TGTGCCAGCGGCGGAGGGGTTAACACTGAAGCTTTCTTT. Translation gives CASGGGVNTEAFF.

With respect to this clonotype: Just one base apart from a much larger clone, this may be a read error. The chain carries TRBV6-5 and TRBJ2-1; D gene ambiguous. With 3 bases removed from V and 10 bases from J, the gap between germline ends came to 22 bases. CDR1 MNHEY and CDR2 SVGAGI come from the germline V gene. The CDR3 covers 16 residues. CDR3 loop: CASSYRRPSQTYEQFF. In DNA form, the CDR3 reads TGTGCCAGCAGTTATAGAAGGCCGAGTCAAACCTACGAGCAGTTCTTC.

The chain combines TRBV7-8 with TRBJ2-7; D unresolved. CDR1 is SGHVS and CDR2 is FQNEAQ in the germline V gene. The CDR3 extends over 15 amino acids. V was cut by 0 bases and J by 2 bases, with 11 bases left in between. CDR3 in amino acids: CASSLAGSQAYEQYF. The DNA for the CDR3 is TGTGCCAGCAGCTTAGCGGGCAGCCAAGCCTACGAGCAGTACTTC.

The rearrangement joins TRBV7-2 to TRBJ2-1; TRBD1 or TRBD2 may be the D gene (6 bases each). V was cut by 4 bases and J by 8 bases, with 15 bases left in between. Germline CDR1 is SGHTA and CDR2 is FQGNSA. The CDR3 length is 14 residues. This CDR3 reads CASSWGAITDEQFF. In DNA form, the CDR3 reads TGTGCCAGCAGCTGGGGGGCGATTACTGATGAGCAGTTCTTC.

The CDR3 DNA reads TGTGCCATCAGGGACTCCAGCTCCTACAATGAGCAGTTCTTC. This translates into CAIRDSSSYNEQFF. This rearrangement joins TRBV10-3 to TRBJ2-1; tentatively, D is TRBD2 (5 bases). The CDR3 is 14 residues long. Trimming pared 6 bases from V and 0 bases from J, leaving 9 bases between. CDR1 is ENHRY and CDR2 is SYGVKD in the germline V gene.

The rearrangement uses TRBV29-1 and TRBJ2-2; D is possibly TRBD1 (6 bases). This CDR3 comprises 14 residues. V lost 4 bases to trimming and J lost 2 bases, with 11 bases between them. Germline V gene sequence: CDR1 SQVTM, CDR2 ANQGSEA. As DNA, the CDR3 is TGCAGCGTTGCGTACAGGGCTAACACCGGGGAGCTGTTTTTT. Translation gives CSVAYRANTGELFF.

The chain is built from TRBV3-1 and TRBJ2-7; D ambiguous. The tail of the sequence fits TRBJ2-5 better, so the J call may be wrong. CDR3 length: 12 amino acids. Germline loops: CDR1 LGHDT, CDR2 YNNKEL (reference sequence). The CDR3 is CASRRWAETQYF. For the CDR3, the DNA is TGTGCCAGCCGCCGTTGGGCAGAGACCCAGTACTTC.